The rows below give T cell receptor beta chains drawn from one sample of a study of T cell repertoires in cytomegalovirus infection. TCRdb re-analysed the reads in MiXCR, keeping a single row per CDR3 protein. The table lists under 200,000 distinct CDR3 sequences, 17% of them singletons. Sequenced material: CD8+ T cells from PBMCs. Every receptor here comes from a human donor in good health (CMV status not recorded). Some clones in this sample may be carry-over from other donors' samples. CDR3s include the opening cysteine and the closing phenylalanine or tryptophan. A D gene is named only where the DNA matches it firmly. The size of a clone is reported for some rows only, either as once, few or many, or as a class for expanded clones.

d_call: TRBD1
v_call: TRBV20-1
j_call: TRBJ1-1
clone_size: few
cdr3_aa: CSASRTGYTEAFF
cdr3_nt: TGCAGTGCTTCGCGGACAGGTTACACTGAAGCTTTCTTT

d_call: .
v_call: TRBV4-1
j_call: TRBJ2-1
clone_size: few
cdr3_aa: CASSQDLGGANEQFF
cdr3_nt: TGCGCCAGCAGCCAAGATTTGGGGGGAGCCAATGAGCAGTTCTTC

d_call: .
v_call: TRBV25-1
j_call: TRBJ1-1
clone_size: .
cdr3_aa: CASTHSGEHTEAFF
cdr3_nt: TGTGCCAGCACTCACTCAGGGGAACACACTGAAGCTTTCTTT

d_call: .
v_call: TRBV11-2
j_call: TRBJ2-1
clone_size: few
cdr3_aa: CASSLGGRSSYNEQFF
cdr3_nt: TGTGCCAGCAGCTTAGGTGGCCGTAGCTCCTACAATGAGCAGTTCTTC

d_call: .
v_call: TRBV7-2
j_call: TRBJ2-7
clone_size: .
cdr3_aa: CASSLAALYEQYF
cdr3_nt: TGTGCCAGCAGCTTAGCAGCCCTGTACGAGCAGTACTTC

d_call: .
v_call: TRBV12-5
j_call: TRBJ2-7
clone_size: few
cdr3_aa: CASGLDREGIYEQYF
cdr3_nt: TGTGCTAGTGGTTTGGATCGGGAAGGGATCTACGAGCAGTACTTC

d_call: .
v_call: TRBV12-3/TRBV12-4
j_call: TRBJ1-1
clone_size: few
cdr3_aa: CASRHTATPGEENTEAFF
cdr3_nt: TGTGCCAGCAGGCATACCGCCACACCGGGGGAAGAAAACACTGAAGCTTTCTTT

d_call: .
v_call: TRBV7-2
j_call: TRBJ2-7
clone_size: .
cdr3_aa: CASSFVEGHPPDEQYF
cdr3_nt: TGTGCCAGCAGCTTCGTTGAGGGACATCCTCCCGACGAGCAGTACTTC

d_call: .
v_call: TRBV12-5
j_call: TRBJ1-5
clone_size: few
cdr3_aa: CASGRTDGWSNQPQHF
cdr3_nt: TGTGCTAGTGGTAGAACGGACGGATGGAGCAATCAGCCCCAGCATTTT

d_call: TRBD1
v_call: TRBV10-3
j_call: TRBJ2-1
clone_size: few
cdr3_aa: CAIRQGEFDNEQFF
cdr3_nt: TGTGCCATCAGGCAGGGGGAATTCGACAATGAGCAGTTCTTC

d_call: .
v_call: TRBV28
j_call: TRBJ2-2
clone_size: .
cdr3_aa: CASPSNTGELFF
cdr3_nt: TGTGCCAGCCCGTCGAACACCGGGGAGCTGTTTTTT

d_call: .
v_call: TRBV27
j_call: TRBJ1-5
clone_size: few
cdr3_aa: CASRPGRGPGPQHF
cdr3_nt: TGTGCCAGCAGACCCGGTCGGGGGCCGGGGCCCCAGCATTTT

d_call: .
v_call: TRBV28
j_call: TRBJ1-1
clone_size: few
cdr3_aa: CASSLSEVGAEAFF
cdr3_nt: TGTGCCAGCAGTTTATCCGAGGTGGGGGCTGAAGCTTTCTTT

d_call: TRBD1
v_call: TRBV28
j_call: TRBJ1-5
clone_size: .
cdr3_aa: CASNGHRGQRNQPQHF
cdr3_nt: TGTGCCAGCAACGGGCACAGGGGGCAACGCAATCAGCCCCAGCATTTT

d_call: .
v_call: TRBV12-3/TRBV12-4
j_call: TRBJ1-5
clone_size: .
cdr3_aa: CASRRGQYSNQPQHF
cdr3_nt: TGTGCCAGCAGACGCGGACAGTATAGCAATCAGCCCCAGCATTTT

d_call: .
v_call: TRBV25-1
j_call: TRBJ1-2
clone_size: .
cdr3_aa: CASTKGVPYGYTF
cdr3_nt: TGTGCCAGCACCAAGGGGGTCCCCTATGGCTACACCTTC

d_call: TRBD2
v_call: TRBV9
j_call: TRBJ2-1
clone_size: .
cdr3_aa: CASSVARSGRPEQFF
cdr3_nt: TGTGCCAGCAGCGTAGCTAGGAGCGGGAGACCTGAGCAGTTCTTC

d_call: .
v_call: TRBV6-5
j_call: TRBJ1-4
clone_size: .
cdr3_aa: CASSYSAGTNEKLFF
cdr3_nt: TGTGCCAGCAGTTACTCGGCAGGGACTAATGAAAAACTGTTTTTT

d_call: .
v_call: TRBV20-1
j_call: TRBJ2-1
clone_size: .
cdr3_aa: CSGGHNEQFF
cdr3_nt: TGCAGTGGAGGGCACAATGAGCAGTTCTTC

d_call: .
v_call: TRBV7-9
j_call: TRBJ2-6
clone_size: many
cdr3_aa: CASSFWLSGANVLTF
cdr3_nt: TGTGCCAGCAGCTTCTGGCTCTCTGGGGCCAACGTCCTGACTTTC

d_call: TRBD2
v_call: TRBV11-2
j_call: TRBJ2-1
clone_size: few
cdr3_aa: CASSLQLAVYNEQFF
cdr3_nt: TGTGCCAGCAGCTTACAACTAGCGGTCTACAATGAGCAGTTCTTC

d_call: .
v_call: TRBV6-5
j_call: TRBJ2-1
clone_size: few
cdr3_aa: CASGDREYNEQFF
cdr3_nt: TGTGCCAGCGGAGATAGAGAGTACAATGAGCAGTTCTTC

d_call: .
v_call: TRBV20-1
j_call: TRBJ2-5
clone_size: few
cdr3_aa: CSARDLSEETQYF
cdr3_nt: TGCAGTGCTAGAGATCTGTCGGAAGAGACCCAGTACTTC

d_call: .
v_call: TRBV7-3
j_call: TRBJ2-1
clone_size: .
cdr3_aa: CASSSSPDLGNEQFF
cdr3_nt: TGTGCCAGCAGCTCTAGTCCGGACCTCGGGAATGAGCAGTTCTTC

d_call: .
v_call: TRBV20-1
j_call: TRBJ2-7
clone_size: .
cdr3_aa: CSARTRSSYEQYF
cdr3_nt: TGCAGTGCTAGAACCAGGAGCTCCTACGAGCAGTACTTC

d_call: TRBD1
v_call: TRBV29-1
j_call: TRBJ2-7
clone_size: .
cdr3_aa: CSVSRQGGSYEQYF
cdr3_nt: TGCAGCGTCTCCAGACAGGGGGGCTCCTACGAGCAGTACTTC

d_call: .
v_call: TRBV7-9
j_call: TRBJ2-7
clone_size: few
cdr3_aa: CASSLKYYEQYF
cdr3_nt: TGTGCCAGCAGCTTAAAATACTACGAGCAGTACTTC